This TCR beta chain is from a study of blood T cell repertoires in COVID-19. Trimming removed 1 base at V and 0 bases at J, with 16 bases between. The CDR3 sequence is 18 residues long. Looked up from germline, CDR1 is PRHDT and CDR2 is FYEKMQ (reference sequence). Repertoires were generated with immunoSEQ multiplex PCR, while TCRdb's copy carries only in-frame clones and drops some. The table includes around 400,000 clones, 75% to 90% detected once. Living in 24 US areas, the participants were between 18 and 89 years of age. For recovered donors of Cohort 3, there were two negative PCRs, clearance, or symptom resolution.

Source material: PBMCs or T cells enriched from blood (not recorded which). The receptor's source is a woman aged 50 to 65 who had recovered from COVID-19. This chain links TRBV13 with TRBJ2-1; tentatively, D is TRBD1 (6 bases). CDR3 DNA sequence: TGTGCCAGCAGCTTAGCGGGTAATCGGGACAACTCCTACAATGAGCAGTTCTTC. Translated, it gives CASSLAGNRDNSYNEQFF.